This note documents a single T cell receptor (beta chain) sequence. Sequencing was performed with immunoSEQ multiplex PCR; in TCRdb, only in-frame clones are kept and a portion is missing. The data show about 220,000 clones, with about 88% seen just once and around 2.9% held by the top ten. The sample comes from a study of blood T cell repertoires in COVID-19. Study overall: COVID-19 samples from acute and convalescent phases originated in the United States, Italy and Spain. From T cells, B-cell-depleted T cells, or PBMCs came the material, which was cDNA or gDNA.

Germline V gene sequence: CDR1 LGHDT, CDR2 YNNKEL (reference sequence). The V and J ends lost 2 bases and 1 base respectively, with 13 bases between them. CDR3 length: 16 amino acids. This sequence joins TRBV3-1 (or the pseudogene TRBV3-2) and TRBJ2-3; possibly TRBD1 for D (6 bases). The sequence derives from a man in his forties or fifties who had recovered from COVID-19. Sequencing input: peripheral blood. This chain's CDR3 is CASSQSVGARTDTQYF. CDR3 coding DNA: TGTGCCAGCAGCCAATCGGTGGGGGCCCGCACAGATACGCAGTATTTT.